This TCR beta chain originates from a study of blood T cell repertoires in COVID-19. Study context: Samples representing acute and convalescent COVID-19 were sourced from the United States, Italy and Spain. Nucleic acid was either cDNA or gDNA, and it came from T cells, B-cell-depleted T cells, or PBMCs.

V lost 5 bases and J 3 bases, leaving 11 bases between the germline ends. This CDR3 contains 13 residues. Germline CDR1 SGHRS, CDR2 YFSETQ. Original data processing: Estimation of nucleated cell counts was performed using reference gene primer amplification. Clones were read by immunoSEQ multiplex PCR, and TCRdb kept only the in-frame ones, dropping some. D and trimming come from the DNA, and the V and J calls and clone size come from that table. The sample holds roughly 170,000 clones, approximately 74% seen once. The specimen sequenced was peripheral blood. The source is a woman at least 80 years old with acute or convalescent COVID-19. The chain is built from TRBV5-1 and TRBJ1-1, with TRBD1 as a possible D gene (5 bases). The CDR3 DNA follows: TGCGCCAGCAGGCACGGGGGGGACACTGAAGCTTTCTTT. Residues: CASRHGGDTEAFF.